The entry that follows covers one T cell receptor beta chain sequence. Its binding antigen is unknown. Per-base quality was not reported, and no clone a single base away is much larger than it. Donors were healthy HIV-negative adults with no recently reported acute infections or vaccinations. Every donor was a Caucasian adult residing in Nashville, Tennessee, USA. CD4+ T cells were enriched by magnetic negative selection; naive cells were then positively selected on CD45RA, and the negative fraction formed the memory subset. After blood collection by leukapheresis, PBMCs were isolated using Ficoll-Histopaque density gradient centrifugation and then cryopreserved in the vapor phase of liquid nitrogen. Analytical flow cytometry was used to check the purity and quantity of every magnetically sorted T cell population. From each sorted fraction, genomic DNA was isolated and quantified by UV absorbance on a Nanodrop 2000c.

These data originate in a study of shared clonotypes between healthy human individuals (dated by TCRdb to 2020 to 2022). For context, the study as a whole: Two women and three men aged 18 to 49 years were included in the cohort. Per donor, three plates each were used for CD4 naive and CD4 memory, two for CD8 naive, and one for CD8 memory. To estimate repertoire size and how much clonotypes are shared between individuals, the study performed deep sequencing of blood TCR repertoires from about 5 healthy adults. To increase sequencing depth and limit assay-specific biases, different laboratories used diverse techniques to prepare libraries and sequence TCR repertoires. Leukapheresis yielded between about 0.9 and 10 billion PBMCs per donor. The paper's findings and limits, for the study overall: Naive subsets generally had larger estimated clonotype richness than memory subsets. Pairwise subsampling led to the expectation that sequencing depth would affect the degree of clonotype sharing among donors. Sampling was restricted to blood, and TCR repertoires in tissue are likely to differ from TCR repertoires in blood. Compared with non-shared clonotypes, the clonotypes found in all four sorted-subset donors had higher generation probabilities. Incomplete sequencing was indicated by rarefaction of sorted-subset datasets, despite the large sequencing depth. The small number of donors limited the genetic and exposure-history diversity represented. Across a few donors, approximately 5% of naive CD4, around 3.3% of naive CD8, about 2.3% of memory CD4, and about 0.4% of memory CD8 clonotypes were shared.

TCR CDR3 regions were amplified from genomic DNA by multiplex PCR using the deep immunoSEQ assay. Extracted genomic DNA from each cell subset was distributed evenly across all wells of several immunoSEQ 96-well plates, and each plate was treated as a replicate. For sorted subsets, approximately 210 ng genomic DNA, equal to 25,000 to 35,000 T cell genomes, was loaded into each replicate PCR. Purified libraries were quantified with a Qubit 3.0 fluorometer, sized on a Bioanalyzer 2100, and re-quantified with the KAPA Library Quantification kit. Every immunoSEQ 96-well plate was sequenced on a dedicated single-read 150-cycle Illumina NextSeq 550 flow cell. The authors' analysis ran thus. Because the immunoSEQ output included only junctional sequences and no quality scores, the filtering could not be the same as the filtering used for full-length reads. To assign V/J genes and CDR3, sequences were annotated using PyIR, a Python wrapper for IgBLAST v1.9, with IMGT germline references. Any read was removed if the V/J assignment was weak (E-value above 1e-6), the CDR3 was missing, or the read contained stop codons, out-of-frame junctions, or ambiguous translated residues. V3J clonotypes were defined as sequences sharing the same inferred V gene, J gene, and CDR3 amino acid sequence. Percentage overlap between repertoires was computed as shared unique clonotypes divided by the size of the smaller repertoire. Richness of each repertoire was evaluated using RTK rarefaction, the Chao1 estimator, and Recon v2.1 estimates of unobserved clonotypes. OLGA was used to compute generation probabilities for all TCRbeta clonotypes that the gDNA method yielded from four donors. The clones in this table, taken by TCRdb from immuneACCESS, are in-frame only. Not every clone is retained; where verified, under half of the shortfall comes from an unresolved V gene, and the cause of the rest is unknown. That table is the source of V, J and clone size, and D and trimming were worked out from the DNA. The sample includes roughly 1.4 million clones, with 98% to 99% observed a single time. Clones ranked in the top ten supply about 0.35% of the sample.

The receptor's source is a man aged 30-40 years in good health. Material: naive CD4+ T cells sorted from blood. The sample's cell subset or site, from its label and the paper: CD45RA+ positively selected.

The DNA is as follows: TGTGCCAGCAGCGCCCCGGGTACACGCTCCTACAATGAGCAGTTCTTC. Its protein is CASSAPGTRSYNEQFF. The rearranged chain carries TRBV5-4 and TRBJ2-1; the D gene lacks a confident call. Counted from cysteine to phenylalanine, this CDR3 has 16 amino acids. Kept here is only the CDR3 DNA, which spans 48 bases and is read in frame from base 1. CDR1 and CDR2 were assigned from the germline V gene (reference sequence) as SGHNT and YYREEE. V gives up 4 bases and J gives up 0 bases, and the segment between their germline ends measures 14 bases.